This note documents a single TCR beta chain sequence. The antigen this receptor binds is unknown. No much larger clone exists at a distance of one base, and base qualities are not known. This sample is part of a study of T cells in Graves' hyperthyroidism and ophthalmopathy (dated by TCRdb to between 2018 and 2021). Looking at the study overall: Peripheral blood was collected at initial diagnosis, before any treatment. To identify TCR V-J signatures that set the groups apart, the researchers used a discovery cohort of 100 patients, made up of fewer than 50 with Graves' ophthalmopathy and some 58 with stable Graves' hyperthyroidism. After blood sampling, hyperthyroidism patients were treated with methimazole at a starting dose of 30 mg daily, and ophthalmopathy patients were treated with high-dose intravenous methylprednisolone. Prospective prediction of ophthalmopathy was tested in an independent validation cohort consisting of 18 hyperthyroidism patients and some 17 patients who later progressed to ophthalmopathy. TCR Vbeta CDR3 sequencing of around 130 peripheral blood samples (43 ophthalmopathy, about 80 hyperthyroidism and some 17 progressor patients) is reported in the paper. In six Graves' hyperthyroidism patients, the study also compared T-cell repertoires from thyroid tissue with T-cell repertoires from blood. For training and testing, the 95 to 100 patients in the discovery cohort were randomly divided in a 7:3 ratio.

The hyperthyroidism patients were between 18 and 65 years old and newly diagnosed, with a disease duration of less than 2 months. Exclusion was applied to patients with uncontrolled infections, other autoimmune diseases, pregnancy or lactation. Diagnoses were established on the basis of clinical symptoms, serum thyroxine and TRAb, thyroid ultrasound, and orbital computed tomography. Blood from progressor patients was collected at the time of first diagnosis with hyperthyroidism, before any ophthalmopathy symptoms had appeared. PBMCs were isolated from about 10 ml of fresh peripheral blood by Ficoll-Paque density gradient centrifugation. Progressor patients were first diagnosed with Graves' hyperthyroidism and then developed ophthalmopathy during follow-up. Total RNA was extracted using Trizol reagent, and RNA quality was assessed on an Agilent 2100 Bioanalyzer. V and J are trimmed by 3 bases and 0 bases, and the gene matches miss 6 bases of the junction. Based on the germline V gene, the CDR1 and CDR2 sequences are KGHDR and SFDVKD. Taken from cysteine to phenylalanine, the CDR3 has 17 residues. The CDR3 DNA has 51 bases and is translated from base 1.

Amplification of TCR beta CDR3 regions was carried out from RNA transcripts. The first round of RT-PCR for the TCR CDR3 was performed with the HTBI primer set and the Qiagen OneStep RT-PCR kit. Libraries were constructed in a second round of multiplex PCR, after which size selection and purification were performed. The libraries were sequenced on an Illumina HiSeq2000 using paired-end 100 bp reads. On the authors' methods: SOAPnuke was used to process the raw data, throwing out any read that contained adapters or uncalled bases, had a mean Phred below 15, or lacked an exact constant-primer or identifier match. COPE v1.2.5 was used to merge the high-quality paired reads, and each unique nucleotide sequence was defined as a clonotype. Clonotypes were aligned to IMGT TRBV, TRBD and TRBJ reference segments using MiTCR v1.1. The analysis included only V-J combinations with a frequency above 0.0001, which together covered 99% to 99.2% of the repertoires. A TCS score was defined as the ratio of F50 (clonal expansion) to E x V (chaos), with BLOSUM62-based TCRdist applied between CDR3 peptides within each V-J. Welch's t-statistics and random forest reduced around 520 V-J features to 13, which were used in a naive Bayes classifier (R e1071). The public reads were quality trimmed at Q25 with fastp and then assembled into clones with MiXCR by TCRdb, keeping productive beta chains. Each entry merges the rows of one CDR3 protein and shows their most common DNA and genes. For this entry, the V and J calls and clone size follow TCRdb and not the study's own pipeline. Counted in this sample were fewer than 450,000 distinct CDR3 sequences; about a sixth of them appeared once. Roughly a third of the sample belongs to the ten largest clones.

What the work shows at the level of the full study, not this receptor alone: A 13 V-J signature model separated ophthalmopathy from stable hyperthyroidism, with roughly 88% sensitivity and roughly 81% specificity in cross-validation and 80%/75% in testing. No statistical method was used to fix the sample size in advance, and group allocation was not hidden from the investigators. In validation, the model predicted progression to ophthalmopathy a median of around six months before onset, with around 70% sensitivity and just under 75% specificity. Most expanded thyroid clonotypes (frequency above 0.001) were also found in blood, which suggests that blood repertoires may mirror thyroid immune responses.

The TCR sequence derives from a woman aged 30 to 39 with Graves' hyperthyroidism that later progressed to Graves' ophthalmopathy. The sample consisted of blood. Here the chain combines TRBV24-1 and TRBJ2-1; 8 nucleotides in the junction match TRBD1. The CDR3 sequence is CATSDRDRHSSYNEQFF. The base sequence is TGTGCCACCAGTGATCGGGACAGGCATAGCTCCTACAATGAGCAGTTCTTC.